The clone carrying this T cell receptor beta chain was observed at least ten times. This entry is derived from a study of T cells in Graves' hyperthyroidism and ophthalmopathy. The CDR3 length is 14 residues. Trimming cost V 1 base and J 3 bases, with 9 bases left between them. CDR1 is SGHAT, CDR2 FQNNGV, per germline. There were TCR beta CDR3 regions amplified from RNA transcripts. Initially, a first-round RT-PCR of the TCR CDR3 employed the HTBI primer set. Using its own MiXCR run on the multiplex PCR reads, TCRdb lists one record per CDR3 protein. Of fewer than 500,000 distinct CDR3 sequences in the sample, 14% to 15% were seen once.

The rearrangement uses TRBV11-2 and TRBJ2-5; unclear D gene. This clonotype was sampled from a man between 18 and 35 years old with Graves' ophthalmopathy. What was sequenced was blood. CDR3: CASSLGGREETQYF. The CDR3 region has the DNA TGTGCCAGCAGCTTAGGAGGTCGGGAAGAGACCCAGTACTTC. Filled out from reference TRBV11-2 and TRBJ2-5, the complete variable domain reads EAGVAQSPRYKIIEKRQSVAFWCNPISGHATLYWYQQILGQGPKLLIQFQNNGVVDDSQLPKDRFSAERLKGVDSTLKIQPAKLEDSAVYLCASSLGGREETQYFGPGTRLLVL.